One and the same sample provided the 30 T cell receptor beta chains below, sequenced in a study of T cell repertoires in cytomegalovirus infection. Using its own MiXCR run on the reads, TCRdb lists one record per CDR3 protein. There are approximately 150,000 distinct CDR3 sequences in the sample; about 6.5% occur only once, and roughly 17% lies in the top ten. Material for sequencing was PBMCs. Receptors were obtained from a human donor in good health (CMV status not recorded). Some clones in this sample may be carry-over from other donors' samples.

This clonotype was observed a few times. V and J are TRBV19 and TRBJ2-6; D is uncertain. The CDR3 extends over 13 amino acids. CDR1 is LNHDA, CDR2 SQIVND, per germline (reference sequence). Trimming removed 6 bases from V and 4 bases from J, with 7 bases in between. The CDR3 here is CASSNRGANVLTF. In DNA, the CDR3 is TGTGCCAGTAGCAACCGAGGGGCCAACGTCCTGACTTTC. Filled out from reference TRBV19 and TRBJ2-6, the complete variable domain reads DGGITQSPKYLFRKEGQNVTLSCEQNLNHDAMYWYRQDPGQGLRLIYYSQIVNDFQKGDIAEGYSVSREKKESFPLTVTSAQKNPTAFYLCASSNRGANVLTFGAGSRLTVL.

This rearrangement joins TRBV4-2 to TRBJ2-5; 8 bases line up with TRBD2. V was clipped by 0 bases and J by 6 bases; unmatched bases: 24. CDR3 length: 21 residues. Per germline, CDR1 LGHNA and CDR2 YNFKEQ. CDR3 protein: CASSQDPTGDFSGGFQKTQYF. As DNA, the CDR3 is TGTGCCAGCAGCCAAGACCCAACCGGCGATTTCAGCGGGGGCTTTCAAAAGACCCAGTACTTC.

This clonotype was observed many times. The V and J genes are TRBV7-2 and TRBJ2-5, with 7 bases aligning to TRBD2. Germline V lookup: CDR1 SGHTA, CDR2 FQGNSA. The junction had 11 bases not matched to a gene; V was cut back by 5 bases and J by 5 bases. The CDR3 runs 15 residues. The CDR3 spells CASSLSWGGSETQYF. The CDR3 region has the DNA TGTGCCAGCAGCCTATCGTGGGGGGGGAGCGAGACCCAGTACTTC.

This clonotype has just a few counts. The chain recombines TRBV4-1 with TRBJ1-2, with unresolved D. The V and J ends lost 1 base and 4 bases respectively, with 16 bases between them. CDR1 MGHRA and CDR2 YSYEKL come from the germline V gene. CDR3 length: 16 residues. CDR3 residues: CASSQVGDFKSYGYTF. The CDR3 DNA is TGCGCCAGCAGCCAAGTGGGAGACTTCAAGAGCTATGGCTACACCTTC.

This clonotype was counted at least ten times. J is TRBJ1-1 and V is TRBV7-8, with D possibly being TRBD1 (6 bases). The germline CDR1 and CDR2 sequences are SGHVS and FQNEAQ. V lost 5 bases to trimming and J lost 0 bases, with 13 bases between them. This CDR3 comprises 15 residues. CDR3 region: CASSIPGTLNTEAFF. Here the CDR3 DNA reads TGTGCCAGCAGCATACCCGGGACATTGAACACTGAAGCTTTCTTT.

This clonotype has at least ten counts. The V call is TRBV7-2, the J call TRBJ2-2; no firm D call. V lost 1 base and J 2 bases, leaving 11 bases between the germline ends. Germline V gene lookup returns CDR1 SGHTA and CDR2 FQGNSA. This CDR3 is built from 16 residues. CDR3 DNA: TGTGCCAGCAGCTTAGTGTCGGGTAGAAACACCGGGGAGCTGTTTTTT. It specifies CASSLVSGRNTGELFF.

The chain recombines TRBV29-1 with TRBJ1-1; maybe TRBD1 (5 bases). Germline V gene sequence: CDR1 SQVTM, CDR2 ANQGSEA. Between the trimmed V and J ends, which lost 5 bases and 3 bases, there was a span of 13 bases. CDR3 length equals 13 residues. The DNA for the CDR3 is TGCAGCGTTACGGCTGGGGGAGACACTGAAGCTTTCTTT. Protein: CSVTAGGDTEAFF.

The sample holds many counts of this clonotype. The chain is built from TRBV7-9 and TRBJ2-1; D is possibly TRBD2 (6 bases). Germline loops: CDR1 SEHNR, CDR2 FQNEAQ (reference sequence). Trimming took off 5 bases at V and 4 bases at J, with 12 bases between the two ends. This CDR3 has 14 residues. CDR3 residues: CASSVGDFYNEQFF. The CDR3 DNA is TGTGCCAGCAGCGTAGGGGACTTTTACAATGAGCAGTTCTTC. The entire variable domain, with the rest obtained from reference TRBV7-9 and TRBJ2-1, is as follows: DTGVSQNPRHKITKRGQNVTFRCDPISEHNRLYWYRQTLGQGPEFLTYFQNEAQLEKSRLLSDRFSAERPKGSFSTLEIQRTEQGDSAMYLCASSVGDFYNEQFFGPGTRLTVL.

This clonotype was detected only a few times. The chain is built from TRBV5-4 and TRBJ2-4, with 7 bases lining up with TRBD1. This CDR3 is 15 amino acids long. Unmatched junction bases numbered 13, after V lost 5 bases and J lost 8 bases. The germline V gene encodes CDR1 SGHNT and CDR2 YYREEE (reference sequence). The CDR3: CASRRAGTADDIQYF. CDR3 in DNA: TGTGCCAGCAGACGGGCCGGGACAGCGGATGACATTCAGTACTTC.

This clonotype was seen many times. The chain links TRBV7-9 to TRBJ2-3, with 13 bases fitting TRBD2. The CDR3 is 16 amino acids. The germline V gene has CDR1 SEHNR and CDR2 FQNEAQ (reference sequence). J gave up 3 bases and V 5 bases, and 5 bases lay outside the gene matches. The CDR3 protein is CASSTGLAGRTDTQYF. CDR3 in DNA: TGTGCCAGCAGCACGGGACTAGCGGGGAGAACAGATACGCAGTATTTT.

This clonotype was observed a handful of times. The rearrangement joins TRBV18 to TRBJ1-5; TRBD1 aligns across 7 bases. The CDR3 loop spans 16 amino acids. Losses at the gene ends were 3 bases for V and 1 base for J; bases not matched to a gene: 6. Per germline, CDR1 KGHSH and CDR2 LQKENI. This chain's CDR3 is CASSPNPTGSNQPQHF. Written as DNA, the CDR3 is TGTGCCAGCTCACCGAACCCGACAGGGAGCAATCAGCCCCAGCATTTT.

The CDR3 spells CASSQDFTGDQPQHF. CDR3 in DNA: TGTGCCAGCAGCCAAGATTTTACAGGGGATCAGCCCCAGCATTTT. The chain uses TRBV3-1 and TRBJ1-5, with 7 bases matching TRBD1. There are 15 residues in the CDR3. The V gene end was trimmed by 0 bases and the J gene end by 5 bases; junction bases not matched to a gene: 4. Per the germline V gene, CDR1 is LGHDT and CDR2 is YNNKEL (reference sequence).

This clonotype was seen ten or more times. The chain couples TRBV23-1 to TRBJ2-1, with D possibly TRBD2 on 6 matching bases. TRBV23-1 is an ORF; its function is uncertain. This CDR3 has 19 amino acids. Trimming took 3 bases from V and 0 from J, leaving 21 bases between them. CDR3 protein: CASSHSGWRRDSSYNEQFF. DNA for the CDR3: TGCGCCAGCAGTCACTCGGGGTGGAGGAGGGATTCCTCCTACAATGAGCAGTTCTTC.

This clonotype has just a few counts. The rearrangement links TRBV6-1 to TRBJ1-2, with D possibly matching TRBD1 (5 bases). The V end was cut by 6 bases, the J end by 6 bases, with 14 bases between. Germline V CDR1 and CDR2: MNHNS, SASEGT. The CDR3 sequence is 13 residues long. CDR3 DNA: TGTGCCAGCAGGGTAAGGGGCTCGGATGGCTACACCTTC. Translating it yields CASRVRGSDGYTF.

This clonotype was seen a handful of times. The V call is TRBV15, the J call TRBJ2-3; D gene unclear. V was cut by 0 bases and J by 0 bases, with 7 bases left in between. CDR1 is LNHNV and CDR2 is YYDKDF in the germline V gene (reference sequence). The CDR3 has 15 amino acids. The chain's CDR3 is CATSRDQPSTDTQYF. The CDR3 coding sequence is TGTGCCACCAGCAGAGATCAACCGAGCACAGATACGCAGTATTTT.

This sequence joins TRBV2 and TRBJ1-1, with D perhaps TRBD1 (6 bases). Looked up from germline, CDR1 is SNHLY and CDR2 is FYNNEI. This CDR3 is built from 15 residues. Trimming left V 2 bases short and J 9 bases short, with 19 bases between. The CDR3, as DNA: TGTGCCAGCAGTGAAATAGGGGGGGGCGCGGTAAAAGCTTTCTTT. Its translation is CASSEIGGGAVKAFF. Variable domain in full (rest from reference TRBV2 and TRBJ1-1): EPEVTQTPSHQVTQMGQEVILRCVPISNHLYFYWYRQILGQKVEFLVSFYNNEISEKSEIFDDQFSVERPDGSNFTLKIRSTKLEDSAMYFCASSEIGGGAVKAFFGQGTRLTVV.

As DNA, the CDR3 is TGTGCCAGCAGCCTGGTCCGGGTAGCTGAGCAGTTCTTC. Amino acid sequence: CASSLVRVAEQFF. V gene TRBV14 combines with J gene TRBJ2-1, with D uncertain. Per germline, CDR1 SGHDN and CDR2 FVKESK. This CDR3 is 13 amino acids long. Trimming shortened V by 4 bases and J by 9 bases, and 13 bases separated the two germline ends.

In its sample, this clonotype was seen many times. CDR3 region: CASSLVGESTDTQYF. The CDR3 DNA reads as TGTGCCAGCAGCTTAGTCGGCGAGAGCACAGATACGCAGTATTTT. The rearrangement joins TRBV7-9 to TRBJ2-3, with unresolved D. Trimming removed 1 base at V and 0 bases at J, with 8 bases between. The CDR3 is 15 residues long. The germline V gene encodes CDR1 SEHNR and CDR2 FQNEAQ (reference sequence).

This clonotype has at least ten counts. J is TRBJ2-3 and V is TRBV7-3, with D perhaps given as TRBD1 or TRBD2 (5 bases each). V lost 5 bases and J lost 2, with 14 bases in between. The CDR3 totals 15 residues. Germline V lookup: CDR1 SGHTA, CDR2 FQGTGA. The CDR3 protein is CASSASGTLTDTQYF. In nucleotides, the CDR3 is TGTGCCAGCAGCGCCTCCGGGACCCTCACAGATACGCAGTATTTT. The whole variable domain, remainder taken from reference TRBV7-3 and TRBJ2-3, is GAGVSQTPSNKVTEKGKYVELRCDPISGHTALYWYRQSLGQGPEFLIYFQGTGAADDSGLPNDRFFAVRPEGSVSTLKIQRTERGDSAVYLCASSASGTLTDTQYFGPGTRLTVL.

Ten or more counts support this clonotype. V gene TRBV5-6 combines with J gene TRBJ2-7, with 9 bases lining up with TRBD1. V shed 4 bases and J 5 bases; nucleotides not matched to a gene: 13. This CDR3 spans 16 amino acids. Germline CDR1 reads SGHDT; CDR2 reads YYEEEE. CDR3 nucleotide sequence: TGTGCCAGCAGCCTGGCGGTTGGGACAGGGAGTGACGAGCAGTACTTC. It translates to CASSLAVGTGSDEQYF. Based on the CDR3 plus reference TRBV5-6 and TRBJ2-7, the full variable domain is DAGVTQSPTHLIKTRGQQVTLRCSPKSGHDTVSWYQQALGQGPQFIFQYYEEEERQRGNFPDRFSGHQFPNYSSELNVNALLLGDSALYLCASSLAVGTGSDEQYFGPGTRLTVT.

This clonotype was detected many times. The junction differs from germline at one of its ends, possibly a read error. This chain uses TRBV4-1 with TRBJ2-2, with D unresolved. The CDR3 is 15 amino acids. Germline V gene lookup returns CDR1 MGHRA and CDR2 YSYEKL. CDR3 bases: TGTGCCAGCAGCCCGAGCACTGCGAACACCGGGGAGCTGTTTTTT. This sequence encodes CASSPSTANTGELFF.

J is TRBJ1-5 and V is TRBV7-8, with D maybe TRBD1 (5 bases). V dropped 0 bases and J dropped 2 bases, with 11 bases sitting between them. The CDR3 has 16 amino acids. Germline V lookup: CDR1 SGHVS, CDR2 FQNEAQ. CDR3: CASSLAGQLGNQPQHF. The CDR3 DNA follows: TGTGCCAGCAGCTTAGCGGGGCAGCTTGGCAATCAGCCCCAGCATTTT.

The CDR3: CASSPRGALGDTQYF. The CDR3, as DNA: TGTGCCAGCAGCCCCCGGGGGGCCCTCGGTGATACGCAGTATTTT. The genes are TRBV7-9 and TRBJ2-3; the D gene is possibly TRBD2 (7 bases). Germline V CDR1 and CDR2: SEHNR, FQNEAQ (reference sequence). V lost 5 bases, J lost 6 bases, and 18 bases lay in between. The CDR3 runs to 15 residues.

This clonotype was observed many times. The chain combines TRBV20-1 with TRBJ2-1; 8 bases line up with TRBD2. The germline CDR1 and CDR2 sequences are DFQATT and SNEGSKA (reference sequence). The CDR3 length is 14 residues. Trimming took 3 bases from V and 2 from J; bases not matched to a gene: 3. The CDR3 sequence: CSARLAGAYNEQFF. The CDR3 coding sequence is TGCAGTGCTAGGCTAGCGGGCGCCTACAATGAGCAGTTCTTC.

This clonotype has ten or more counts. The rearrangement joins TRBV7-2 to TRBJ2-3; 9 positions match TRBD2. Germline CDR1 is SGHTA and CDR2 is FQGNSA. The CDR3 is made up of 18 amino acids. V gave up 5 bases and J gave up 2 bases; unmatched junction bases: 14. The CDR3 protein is CASSPGRGGWRNTDTQYF. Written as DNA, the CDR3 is TGTGCCAGCAGCCCAGGGCGGGGGGGGTGGCGGAACACAGATACGCAGTATTTT.

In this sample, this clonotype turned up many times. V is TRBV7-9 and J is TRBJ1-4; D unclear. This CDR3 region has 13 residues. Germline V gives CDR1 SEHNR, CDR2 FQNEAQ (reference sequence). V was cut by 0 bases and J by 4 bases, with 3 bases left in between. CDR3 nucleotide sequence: TGTGCCAGCAGCTTAGCCAGTAATGAAAAACTGTTTTTT. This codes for CASSLASNEKLFF. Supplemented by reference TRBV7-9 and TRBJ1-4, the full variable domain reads DTGVSQNPRHKITKRGQNVTFRCDPISEHNRLYWYRQTLGQGPEFLTYFQNEAQLEKSRLLSDRFSAERPKGSFSTLEIQRTEQGDSAMYLCASSLASNEKLFFGSGTQLSVL.

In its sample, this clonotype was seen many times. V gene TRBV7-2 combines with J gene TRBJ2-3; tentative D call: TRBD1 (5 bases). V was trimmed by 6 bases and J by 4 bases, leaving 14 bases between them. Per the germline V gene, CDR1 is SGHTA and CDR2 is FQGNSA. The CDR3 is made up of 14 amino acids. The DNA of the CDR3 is TGTGCCAGCAGTCGCGGCTGGGGCTCAGATACGCAGTATTTT. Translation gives CASSRGWGSDTQYF.

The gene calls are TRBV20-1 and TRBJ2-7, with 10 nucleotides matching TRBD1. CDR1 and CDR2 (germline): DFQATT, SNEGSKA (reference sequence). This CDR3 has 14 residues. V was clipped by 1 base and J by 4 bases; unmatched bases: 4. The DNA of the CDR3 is TGCAGTGCTAGAGGGGACAGGGGAGGATACGAGCAGTACTTC. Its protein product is CSARGDRGGYEQYF.

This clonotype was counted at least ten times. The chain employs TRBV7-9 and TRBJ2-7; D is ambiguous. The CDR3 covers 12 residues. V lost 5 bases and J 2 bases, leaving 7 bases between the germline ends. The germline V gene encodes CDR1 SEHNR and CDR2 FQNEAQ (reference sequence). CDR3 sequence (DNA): TGTGCCAGCAGCGACCCCCCCTACGAGCAGTACTTC. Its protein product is CASSDPPYEQYF. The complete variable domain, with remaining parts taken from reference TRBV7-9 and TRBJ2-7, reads DTGVSQNPRHKITKRGQNVTFRCDPISEHNRLYWYRQTLGQGPEFLTYFQNEAQLEKSRLLSDRFSAERPKGSFSTLEIQRTEQGDSAMYLCASSDPPYEQYFGPGTRLTVT.

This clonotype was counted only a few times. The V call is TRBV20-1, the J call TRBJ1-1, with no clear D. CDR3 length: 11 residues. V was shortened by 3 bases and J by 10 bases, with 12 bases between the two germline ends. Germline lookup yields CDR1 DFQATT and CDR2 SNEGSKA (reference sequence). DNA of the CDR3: TGCAGTGCTAGCGGGTGGGCAGGAGCTTTCTTT. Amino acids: CSASGWAGAFF.